Listed below are T cell receptor beta chains from one sample, sequenced in a study of cytomegalovirus exposure and HLA in healthy donors. Data came from immunoSEQ multiplex PCR; TCRdb stores just in-frame clones and leaves some out. The sample consists of 120,000 to 150,000 clones, roughly nine tenths of them appearing once. The sequenced sample was PBMCs. These receptors were obtained from a woman under 30 in good health and CMV-seropositive. Both conserved end residues are part of each CDR3. D genes are given only for firm matches. Rows give clone size only sometimes, using once, few, many, or a class for an expanded clone.

>TRBV29-1|few|.|TRBJ2-7
CSGLQEVGSEQYF
TGCAGCGGTCTCCAGGAGGTCGGGAGCGAGCAGTACTTC
>TRBV6-1|.|.|TRBJ1-2
CASSDGGYGYTF
TGTGCCAGCAGTGACGGCGGCTATGGCTACACCTTC
>TRBV5-1|.|TRBD2|TRBJ2-1
CASSLWGVGLADNEQFF
TGCGCCAGCAGCTTGTGGGGAGTTGGACTAGCGGACAATGAGCAGTTCTTC
>TRBV7-3|.|.|TRBJ2-1
CASSLEVRGPEQFF
TGTGCCAGCAGCCTAGAGGTCAGGGGACCAGAGCAGTTCTTC
>TRBV5-6|.|TRBD2|TRBJ2-3
CASSLDLGLASTDTQYF
TGTGCCAGCAGCTTGGACCTGGGACTAGCTAGCACAGATACGCAGTATTTT
>TRBV5-1|.|TRBD2|TRBJ2-1
CASSFGLAGVHEQFF
TGCGCCAGCAGCTTCGGACTAGCGGGAGTGCATGAGCAGTTCTTC
>TRBV27|.|.|TRBJ2-3
CASREDQGGGYTQYF
TGTGCCAGCAGAGAAGACCAGGGGGGAGGTTATACGCAGTATTTT
>TRBV6-6|.|.|TRBJ2-2
CATYEGLGGLGGELFF
TGTGCCACCTATGAGGGATTGGGGGGTTTGGGCGGGGAGCTGTTTTTT
>TRBV9|.|.|TRBJ1-3
CASSVGPESSGNTIYF
TGTGCCAGCAGCGTAGGGCCAGAAAGCTCTGGAAACACCATATATTTT
>TRBV6-5|once|.|TRBJ1-1
CASSNLGGTSTEAFF
TGTGCCAGCAGTAACTTGGGGGGAACTAGCACTGAAGCTTTCTTT
>TRBV5-8|.|.|TRBJ2-7
CASSLHYEQYF
TGTGCCAGCAGCTTGCACTACGAGCAGTACTTC
>TRBV30|.|TRBD2|TRBJ2-1
CAWRRWLAAFNEQFF
TGTGCCTGGAGGAGGTGGCTAGCGGCCTTCAATGAGCAGTTCTTC
>TRBV6-1|few|TRBD1|TRBJ1-2
CASSAELGQGYGYTF
TGTGCCAGCAGTGCGGAATTAGGACAGGGCTATGGCTACACCTTC
>TRBV28|.|TRBD1|TRBJ2-7
CASRRRQGVVSYEQYF
TGTGCCAGCAGGCGCCGACAGGGTGTTGTCTCCTACGAGCAGTACTTC
>TRBV5-1|.|.|TRBJ1-2
CASSSTDFYGYTF
TGCGCCAGCAGCTCGACGGACTTTTATGGCTACACCTTC
>TRBV28|.|.|TRBJ2-7
CASSLRTGSYEQYF
TGTGCCAGCAGTCTCCGAACAGGGAGTTACGAGCAGTACTTC
>TRBV5-1|.|.|TRBJ2-7
CASRGGSGEISYEQYF
TGCGCCAGCAGGGGGGGATCTGGGGAGATTTCCTACGAGCAGTACTTC
>TRBV18|.|TRBD1|TRBJ1-5
CASSHPTRQGKPQHF
TGTGCCAGCTCCCACCCTACTCGACAGGGGAAGCCCCAGCATTTT
>TRBV13|.|TRBD2|TRBJ2-3
CASSRRGSGSFPDTQYF
TGTGCCAGCAGCCGGCGGGGTAGCGGGAGTTTTCCAGATACGCAGTATTTT
>TRBV6-5|once|.|TRBJ1-4
CASRPRDMEGEKLFF
TGTGCCAGCAGGCCTCGGGACATGGAAGGAGAAAAACTGTTTTTT
>TRBV19|.|.|TRBJ2-7
CASSPGTWSSYEQYF
TGTGCCAGTAGTCCAGGGACTTGGAGCTCCTACGAGCAGTACTTC
>TRBV11-3|.|.|TRBJ1-1
CASRLGGAAFF
TGTGCCAGCAGACTGGGAGGTGCGGCTTTCTTT
>TRBV5-1|.|.|TRBJ1-4
CASRNFGDNEKLFF
TGCGCCAGCAGGAATTTCGGGGATAATGAAAAACTGTTTTTT
>TRBV11-3|.|TRBD2|TRBJ2-1
CASSSRGLAGGYEQFF
TGTGCCAGCAGCTCTAGGGGACTAGCGGGAGGCTATGAGCAGTTCTTC
>TRBV30|.|TRBD1|TRBJ2-5
CAWTRTGYQETQYF
TGTGCCTGGACTAGGACAGGGTACCAAGAGACCCAGTACTTC
>TRBV18|once|TRBD2|TRBJ2-3
CASSPTSGRVNQFTDTQYF
TGTGCCAGCTCACCAACTAGCGGGAGGGTTAATCAATTCACAGATACGCAGTATTTT
>TRBV5-6|.|TRBD1|TRBJ1-2
CASSSDRGLYGYTF
TGTGCCAGCAGCTCTGACAGGGGGCTCTATGGCTACACCTTC
>TRBV27|.|TRBD2|TRBJ2-1
CASSPRTSGNNEQFF
TGTGCCAGCAGTCCGAGGACTAGCGGGAACAATGAGCAGTTCTTC
>TRBV5-6|.|.|TRBJ1-2
CASSLGRFNYGYTF
TGTGCCAGCAGCTTGGGCAGATTTAACTATGGCTACACCTTC
>TRBV6-5|.|TRBD1|TRBJ2-7
CASSRTGTGYYEQYF
TGTGCCAGCTCAAGAACCGGGACAGGCTACTACGAGCAGTACTTC
>TRBV15|.|.|TRBJ1-3
CATSRDLFSGNTIYF
TGTGCCACCAGCAGAGATCTCTTCTCTGGAAACACCATATATTTT
>TRBV2|.|.|TRBJ2-7
CASSDVIHRADYEQYF
TGTGCCAGCAGTGATGTCATTCACAGGGCCGACTACGAGCAGTACTTC
>TRBV19|once|TRBD1|TRBJ1-5
CASSIGQGANQPQHF
TGTGCCAGTAGTATAGGGCAGGGGGCGAATCAGCCCCAGCATTTT
>TRBV5-4|.|.|TRBJ2-1
CASSLGGGGEQFF
TGTGCCAGCAGCTTGGGGGGAGGCGGGGAGCAGTTCTTC
>TRBV5-1|.|TRBD2|TRBJ2-3
CASSPGPAGVTDTQYF
TGCGCCAGCAGCCCTGGTCCAGCGGGAGTAACAGATACGCAGTATTTT
>TRBV9|.|TRBD2|TRBJ2-2
CASSPQTGTSVDTGELFF
TGTGCCAGCAGCCCACAAACGGGGACTAGCGTGGACACCGGGGAGCTGTTTTTT
>TRBV13|.|.|TRBJ1-4
CASSFGGLSEKLFF
TGTGCCAGCAGCTTCGGGGGGCTAAGTGAAAAACTGTTTTTT
>TRBV5-1|.|TRBD1|TRBJ2-6
CASRGQGGISGANVLTF
TGCGCCAGCAGGGGACAGGGGGGAATATCTGGGGCCAACGTCCTGACTTTC
>TRBV7-6|.|.|TRBJ2-5
CASSPQLAQETQYF
TGTGCCAGCAGCCCTCAACTCGCTCAAGAGACCCAGTACTTC
>TRBV18|.|TRBD1|TRBJ1-1
CASSPTGGARNTEAFF
TGTGCCAGCTCACCCACAGGGGGCGCTAGGAACACTGAAGCTTTCTTT
>TRBV29-1|once|TRBD1|TRBJ2-5
CSVIIQGIETQYF
TGCAGCGTGATTATACAGGGGATAGAGACCCAGTACTTC
>TRBV9|.|.|TRBJ2-7
CASSVGYSAYEQYF
TGTGCCAGCAGCGTAGGGTATTCAGCCTACGAGCAGTACTTC
>TRBV4-2|.|.|TRBJ2-7
CASSQERGYEQYF
TGTGCCAGCAGCCAAGAGCGGGGCTACGAGCAGTACTTC
>TRBV28|.|.|TRBJ1-5
CASSFHGRDGAQHF
TGTGCCAGCAGTTTCCACGGGCGGGACGGGGCCCAGCATTTT
>TRBV7-9|once|.|TRBJ1-1
CASSLGALVEAFF
TGTGCCAGCAGCTTAGGGGCTCTGGTTGAAGCTTTCTTT
>TRBV19|.|.|TRBJ1-5
CASSMSQPQHF
TGTGCCAGTAGTATGTCGCAGCCCCAGCATTTT
>TRBV9|.|.|TRBJ2-7
CASSVGGGDEQYF
TGTGCCAGCAGCGTAGGAGGAGGGGACGAGCAGTACTTC
>TRBV6-1|.|.|TRBJ2-1
CASSEWGGRNEQFF
TGTGCCAGCAGTGAATGGGGGGGGCGCAATGAGCAGTTCTTC
>TRBV29-1|.|.|TRBJ2-7
CSVGWEVRGASSYEQYF
TGCAGCGTTGGGTGGGAAGTCAGGGGCGCGAGCTCCTACGAGCAGTACTTC
>TRBV6-5|.|TRBD1|TRBJ1-5
CASRTGISNQPQHF
TGTGCCAGTCGGACAGGTATAAGCAATCAGCCCCAGCATTTT
>TRBV7-3|.|.|TRBJ2-5
CASSLGLGVEGETQYF
TGTGCCAGCAGCTTGGGGTTGGGGGTGGAGGGAGAGACCCAGTACTTC
>TRBV10-3|.|.|TRBJ1-2
CAISPETGYGYTF
TGTGCCATCAGTCCCGAAACGGGGTATGGCTACACCTTC
>TRBV6-5|.|TRBD1|TRBJ1-2
CASSRQGFHYGYTF
TGTGCCAGCAGTAGACAGGGGTTTCACTATGGCTACACCTTC
>TRBV6-1|.|TRBD1|TRBJ2-1
CASSTGTGASNEQFF
TGTGCCAGCAGCACCGGGACAGGGGCTAGTAATGAGCAGTTCTTC
>TRBV25-1|few|.|TRBJ1-5
CASSGQGGSSAPQHF
TGTGCCAGCAGTGGGCAGGGCGGCTCCTCGGCGCCCCAGCATTTT
>TRBV18|.|TRBD1|TRBJ2-4
CASSLGTGLMKGNIQYF
TGTGCCAGCTCACTAGGGACAGGGTTGATGAAGGGAAACATTCAGTACTTC
>TRBV28|.|.|TRBJ2-7
CATGIYEQYF
TGTGCCACAGGGATCTACGAGCAGTACTTC
>TRBV5-1|.|TRBD1|TRBJ2-7
CASSQPGQVDYEQYF
TGCGCCAGCAGCCAACCGGGACAGGTAGACTACGAGCAGTACTTC